The sequence of this T cell receptor (beta chain) was determined in a study of CXCR3-negative and CXCR3-positive naive CD8 T cells. Overall study results and limits: Naive CXCR3-positive and CXCR3-negative cells shared TRBV-TRBJ usage; memory cells diverged. Diversity in memory CD8+ cells fell much lower than the comparably high levels seen in both naive subsets.

UMI labels and 5' RACE were used to prepare the TRB cDNA libraries. TCRdb reanalyzed the 5' RACE reads, giving one entry per CDR3 protein sequence and no DNA. Its table lists approximately 56,000 distinct CDR3 sequences. In regard to this clonotype: The antigen is unknown.

This CDR3 comprises 16 residues. Germline V gives CDR1 SEHNR, CDR2 FQNEAQ (reference sequence). The chain couples TRBV7-9 to TRBJ1-3; checking the TCRdb D call of TRBD1 is not possible without DNA. This sequence was found in a human donor in good health. Some clones in this sample may be carry-over from other donors' samples. Source material: naive CXCR3- CD8+ T cells from blood. Subset: CD45RO-CCR7+CD27+CD95- naive CD8+ T cells lacking CXCR3 (TNR3-). The CDR3 region is CASSLPGQGAENTIYF.